The rows below give T cell receptor beta chains drawn from one sample of a study of cytomegalovirus exposure and HLA in healthy donors. Method: immunoSEQ multiplex PCR; TCRdb's copy keeps in-frame clones and lacks some. The table lists about 200,000 clones, 60% to 80% of them singletons. Sequenced sample: PBMCs. The receptors stem from a male donor in good health and CMV-seronegative. CDR3s include the opening cysteine and the closing phenylalanine or tryptophan.

TRBV6-6 CASSFPSSATYEQYF
TRBV5-1 CASSLIGAGVSYEQYF
TRBV2 CASSGGQPGAFF
TRBV7-8 CASSLQLAVAYEQYF
TRBV7-3 CASSLTGMGETQYF
TRBV19 CASTAAGGFGYTF
TRBV7-9 CASSRDRLGPTNEKLFF
TRBV9 CASSVQGDRVYEQYF
TRBV29-1 CSVVSTAYGYTF
TRBV2 CASSRESGLETQYF
TRBV27 CASSFGTGGAYEQYF
TRBV9 CASSRDSSETQYF
TRBV28 CASSLISVLGDTIYF
TRBV6-6 CASSYSRLTPGEQYF
TRBV4-1 CASSQDRPSGRAVETQYF
TRBV18 CASSPLAGGRDDGEQYF
TRBV11-2 CASSFGELGEDYEQYF
TRBV27 CASSQGVNTGELFF
TRBV4-1 CASSHPPTQGLDGYTF
TRBV11-3 CASSLRTSGSPGELFF
TRBV29-1 CSVGNTVSYEQYF
TRBV11-1 CASSSSGFTYEQYF
TRBV7-6 CASSLPGHPNTEAFF
TRBV7-3 CASSLLEVGGNTEAFF
TRBV5-1 CASSWSPASGSYEQYF
TRBV28 CASRLGGGGHTEAFF
TRBV5-4 CASSLQGSYNEQFF
TRBV19 CASSLRGNLAKNIQYF
TRBV6-1 CASSFTGQEEDTQYF
TRBV6-4 CASSVLANNEQFF
TRBV7-9 CASSPLTSAGYEQYF
TRBV7-9 CASLIDGDNEQFF
TRBV27 CASSPTSGSYEQYF
TRBV28 CASSSDRVFAEAFF
TRBV9 CASSLTSGGTYNEQFF